This is a list of T cell receptor beta chains from one sample in a study of beta chain features in type 1 diabetes. The table came from immunoSEQ multiplex PCR; TCRdb's copy has only in-frame clones and leaves some out. This table has 400,000 to 600,000 clones, about 29% appearing once. The sequenced sample was naive CD4+ T cells from blood. These receptors all stem from a man aged 18 to 35 in good health. Both conserved end residues are part of each CDR3. Fields, in order: V gene, CDR3 length, D gene, clone size, J gene, CDR3 DNA, CDR3 protein. A D gene is named only where the DNA matches it firmly. A row's size may be missing; if present it is once, few, many or a size class.

>TRBV19|10|NA|NA|TRBJ1-1
TGTGCCAGTACAGGGACTGAAGCTTTCTTT
CASTGTEAFF
>TRBV29-1|12|NA|few|TRBJ2-5
TGCAGCGTTGGCCAGACCCAAGAGACCCAGTACTTC
CSVGQTQETQYF
>TRBV29-1|11|NA|NA|TRBJ2-5
TGCAGCGTGGGGACCTTAGAGACCCAGTACTTC
CSVGTLETQYF
>TRBV29-1|13|NA|NA|TRBJ2-1
TGCAGCGTTGTAGGCAGGGTTTACAATGAGCAGTTCTTC
CSVVGRVYNEQFF
>TRBV10-3|15|TRBD2|NA|TRBJ2-5
TGTGCCATCAGTGATTCTAGCGGGCCGCAAGAGACCCAGTACTTC
CAISDSSGPQETQYF
>TRBV6-6|14|TRBD2|NA|TRBJ2-1
TGTGCCAGTGGGAAGCGGGAGGTGTTCAATGAGCAGTTCTTC
CASGKREVFNEQFF
>TRBV7-2|14|NA|few|TRBJ2-3
TGTGCCAGCAGCTTAGCCAGGGGCACAGATACGCAGTATTTT
CASSLARGTDTQYF
>TRBV5-6|16|NA|NA|TRBJ2-2
TGTGCCAGCAGCTTGATGGGGCAAGCGAACACCGGGGAGCTGTTTTTT
CASSLMGQANTGELFF
>TRBV5-1|12|NA|NA|TRBJ2-1
TGCGCCAGCTCCCGTCTAGGAAATGAGCAGTTCTTC
CASSRLGNEQFF
>TRBV30|18|NA|NA|TRBJ2-5
TGTGCCTGGAGTGTACACCACCAACTAGGACTCTCACAAGAGACCCAGTACTTC
CAWSVHHQLGLSQETQYF
>TRBV7-8|14|NA|NA|TRBJ2-5
TGTGCCAGCAGCTTATGGGTAATCCAAGAGACCCAGTACTTC
CASSLWVIQETQYF
>TRBV10-3|12|NA|once|TRBJ2-7
TGTGCCATCAGTGGGAGTACTGACGAGCAGTACTTC
CAISGSTDEQYF
>TRBV29-1|12|TRBD1|few|TRBJ2-7
TGCAGCGCGGGACAGGGTTTTTACGAGCAGTACTTC
CSAGQGFYEQYF
>TRBV30|14|NA|NA|TRBJ2-3
TGTGCCTGGAGATCGGGGTTCAGGGCAGATACGCAGTATTTT
CAWRSGFRADTQYF
>TRBV2|14|TRBD2|NA|TRBJ2-5
TGTGCCAGCAGAAGGACTAGCGGGAGTGAGACCCAGTACTTC
CASRRTSGSETQYF
>TRBV30|11|NA|few|TRBJ1-4
TGTGCAGTTGGGACCGGCGAAAAACTGTTTTTT
CAVGTGEKLFF
>TRBV5-1|17|TRBD2|NA|TRBJ2-1
TGCGCCAGCAGCTCCCTAGCGGGAGGGAGCTCCTACAATGAGCAGTTCTTC
CASSSLAGGSSYNEQFF
>TRBV7-9|16|TRBD2|few|TRBJ2-3
TGTGCCAGCAGCCCCCGGACTAGCGGGAGCACAGATACGCAGTATTTT
CASSPRTSGSTDTQYF
>TRBV7-2|14|TRBD1|NA|TRBJ2-7
TGTGCCAGCAGCTTAGAGGGACAGGGGCGCGAGCAGTACTTC
CASSLEGQGREQYF
>TRBV7-2|17|TRBD2|few|TRBJ2-3
TGTGCCAGCAGCTCAGGACTAGCGGGGTCGGGCACAGATACGCAGTATTTT
CASSSGLAGSGTDTQYF
>TRBV4-1|16|TRBD1|NA|TRBJ1-1
TGCGCCAGCAGCCCTCGACAGGGGGCTTTTAACACTGAAGCTTTCTTT
CASSPRQGAFNTEAFF
>TRBV18|15|NA|NA|TRBJ1-2
TGTGCCAGCTCGATTATAGGGTCTCCCCCCAACGGCTACACCTTC
CASSIIGSPPNGYTF
>TRBV29-1|15|NA|few|TRBJ2-3
TGCAGCGTTTTATACCTGGGCCCGTCCACAGATACGCAGTATTTT
CSVLYLGPSTDTQYF
>TRBV19|13|NA|few|TRBJ2-1
TGTGCCAGTAGTAGAGGGCAATACAATGAGCAGTTCTTC
CASSRGQYNEQFF
>TRBV14|13|NA|NA|TRBJ1-1
TGTGCCAGCAGCCAAGATCCGTACACTGAAGCTTTCTTT
CASSQDPYTEAFF
>TRBV29-1|13|NA|NA|TRBJ2-5
TGCAGCGTTGAGGGCAGTACACAAGAGACCCAGTACTTC
CSVEGSTQETQYF
>TRBV4-3|16|NA|NA|TRBJ2-2
TGCGCCAGCAGCCAAGAATTCGGGTCGAACACCGGGGAGCTGTTTTTT
CASSQEFGSNTGELFF
>TRBV2|16|NA|once|TRBJ1-2
TGTGCCAGCAGTGACGGCATCGGTGTGGACAACTATGGCTACACCTTC
CASSDGIGVDNYGYTF
>TRBV30|14|NA|few|TRBJ1-1
TGTGCCTGGAGTGTACCAGGGATGAACACTGAAGCTTTCTTT
CAWSVPGMNTEAFF
>TRBV30|14|TRBD1|NA|TRBJ2-7
TGTGCCTGGAGCACTGACAGGGCTACGGACGAGCAGTACTTC
CAWSTDRATDEQYF
>TRBV30|11|NA|few|TRBJ2-7
TGTGCCTGGAGTCGCCTTGACGAGCAGTACTTC
CAWSRLDEQYF